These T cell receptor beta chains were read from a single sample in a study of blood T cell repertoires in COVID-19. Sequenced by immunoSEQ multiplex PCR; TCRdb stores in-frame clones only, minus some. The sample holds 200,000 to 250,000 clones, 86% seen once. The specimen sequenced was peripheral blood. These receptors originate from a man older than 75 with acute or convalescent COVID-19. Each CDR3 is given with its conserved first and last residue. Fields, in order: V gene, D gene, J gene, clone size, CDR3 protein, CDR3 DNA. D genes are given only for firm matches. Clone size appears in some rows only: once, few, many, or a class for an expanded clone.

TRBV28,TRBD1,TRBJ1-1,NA,CASRTGGVNTEAFF,TGTGCCAGCAGAACAGGGGGCGTAAACACTGAAGCTTTCTTT
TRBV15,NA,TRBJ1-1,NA,CATSRDLGGTEAFF,TGTGCCACCAGCAGAGATCTAGGGGGCACTGAAGCTTTCTTT
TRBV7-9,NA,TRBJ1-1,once,CASSPGIQNTEAFF,TGTGCCAGCAGCCCGGGGATACAGAACACTGAAGCTTTCTTT
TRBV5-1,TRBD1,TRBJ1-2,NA,CASSLAPGGIDNYGYTF,TGCGCCAGCAGCTTGGCTCCAGGGGGCATTGATAACTATGGCTACACCTTC
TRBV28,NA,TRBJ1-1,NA,CASSPGTLRGTEAFF,TGTGCCAGCAGTCCGGGGACTCTCAGAGGCACTGAAGCTTTCTTT
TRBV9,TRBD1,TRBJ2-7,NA,CASSVALDRESEQYF,TGTGCCAGCAGCGTAGCCTTGGACAGGGAAAGCGAGCAGTACTTC
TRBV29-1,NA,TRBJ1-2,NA,CSVAQGGYTF,TGCAGCGTTGCACAGGGTGGCTACACCTTC
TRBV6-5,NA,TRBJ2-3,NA,CASRDAGDTDTQYF,TGTGCCAGCAGGGATGCAGGGGACACAGATACGCAGTATTTT
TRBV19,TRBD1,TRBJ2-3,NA,CASSRDRGTTDTQYF,TGTGCCAGTAGCCGGGACAGGGGTACCACAGATACGCAGTATTTT
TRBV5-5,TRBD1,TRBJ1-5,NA,CASSLAGGSNQPQHF,TGTGCCAGCAGCTTGGCAGGGGGAAGCAATCAGCCCCAGCATTTT
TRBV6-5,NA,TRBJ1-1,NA,CASSPGSVRGAFF,TGTGCCAGCAGTCCGGGGAGTGTCCGGGGAGCTTTCTTT
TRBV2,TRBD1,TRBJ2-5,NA,CAGGRDREQETQYF,TGTGCCGGAGGGAGGGACAGGGAGCAAGAGACCCAGTACTTC
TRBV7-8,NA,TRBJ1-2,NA,CASSLQALPYPYGYTF,TGTGCCAGCAGCTTACAAGCCCTCCCGTATCCCTATGGCTACACCTTC
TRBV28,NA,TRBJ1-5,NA,CASRNQKIANQPQHF,TGTGCCAGTCGAAACCAGAAAATAGCTAATCAGCCCCAGCATTTT
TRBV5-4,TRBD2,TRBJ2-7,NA,CASSGLAGGSSYEQYF,TGTGCCAGCAGCGGACTAGCGGGGGGCAGCTCCTACGAGCAGTACTTC
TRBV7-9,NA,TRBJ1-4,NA,CASSPSGINEKLFF,TGTGCCAGCAGCCCGTCGGGGATTAATGAAAAACTGTTTTTT
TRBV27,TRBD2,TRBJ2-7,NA,CATRLAGGREQYF,TGTGCCACCCGACTAGCGGGAGGGCGCGAGCAGTACTTC
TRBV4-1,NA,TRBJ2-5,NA,CASSQGPNQETQYF,TGCGCCAGCAGCCAAGGGCCGAACCAAGAGACCCAGTACTTC
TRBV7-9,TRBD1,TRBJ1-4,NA,CASSFGTGTTNEKLFF,TGTGCCAGCAGCTTTGGGACAGGGACAACTAATGAAAAACTGTTTTTT
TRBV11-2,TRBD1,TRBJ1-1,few,CASSLSGGAGTEAFF,TGTGCCAGCAGCTTATCAGGGGGCGCTGGGACTGAAGCTTTCTTT
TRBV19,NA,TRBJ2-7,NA,CASSPRFSRGSSYEQYF,TGTGCCAGTAGCCCTCGCTTTTCGCGGGGCAGCTCCTACGAGCAGTACTTC
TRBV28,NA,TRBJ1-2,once,CASSSGSPGENYGYTF,TGTGCCAGCAGCTCAGGGAGTCCGGGGGAGAACTATGGCTACACCTTC
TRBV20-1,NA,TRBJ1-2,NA,CSAGLRNGYTF,TGCAGTGCTGGGCTTAGGAATGGCTACACCTTC
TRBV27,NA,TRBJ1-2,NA,CATLDNPRRFYTF,TGTGCCACCTTGGACAATCCGAGGCGGTTTTACACCTTC
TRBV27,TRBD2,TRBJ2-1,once,CASSQTSGLGNEQFF,TGTGCCAGCAGTCAAACTAGCGGTCTTGGGAATGAGCAGTTCTTC
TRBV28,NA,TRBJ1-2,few,CASNLPGEGGYTF,TGTGCCAGCAACCTCCCTGGGGAGGGTGGCTACACCTTC
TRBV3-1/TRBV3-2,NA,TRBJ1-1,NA,CASNQGQGEAFF,TGTGCCAGCAACCAAGGGCAGGGGGAAGCTTTCTTT
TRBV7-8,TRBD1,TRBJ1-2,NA,CASRGDRVGYTF,TGTGCCAGCAGGGGCGACAGGGTTGGCTACACCTTC
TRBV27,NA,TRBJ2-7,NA,CASSPPGRASYEQYF,TGTGCCAGCAGTCCCCCCGGCAGGGCCTCCTACGAGCAGTACTTC
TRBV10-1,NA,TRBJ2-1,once,CAVRFLRKYNEQFF,TGCGCCGTGCGGTTTTTAAGAAAATACAATGAGCAGTTCTTC
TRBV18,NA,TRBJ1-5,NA,CASSPRGDSNQPQHF,TGTGCCAGCTCACCGAGAGGCGATAGCAATCAGCCCCAGCATTTT
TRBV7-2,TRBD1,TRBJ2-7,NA,CASSPTGGDEQYF,TGTGCCAGCAGTCCAACAGGGGGCGACGAGCAGTACTTC
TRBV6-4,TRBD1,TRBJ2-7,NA,CASSSGQGYEQYF,TGTGCCAGCAGTTCGGGACAGGGGTACGAGCAGTACTTC
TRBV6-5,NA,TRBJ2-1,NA,CASKTYSTHNEQFF,TGTGCCAGCAAAACGTACAGTACTCATAATGAGCAGTTCTTC
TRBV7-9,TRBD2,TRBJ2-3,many,CASSLLGLAGADTQYF,TGTGCCAGCAGCTTATTAGGGCTAGCGGGAGCAGATACGCAGTATTTT
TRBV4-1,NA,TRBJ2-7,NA,CASSQVRTGYEQYF,TGCGCCAGCAGCCAAGTAAGAACAGGCTACGAGCAGTACTTC
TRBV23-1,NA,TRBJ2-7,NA,CASSQRTGKAYEQYF,TGCGCCAGCAGTCAACGTACAGGGAAGGCCTACGAGCAGTACTTC
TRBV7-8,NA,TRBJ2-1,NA,CASSPLSSGGFSSYNEQFF,TGTGCCAGCAGCCCACTTTCCAGTGGGGGCTTCAGCTCCTACAATGAGCAGTTCTTC
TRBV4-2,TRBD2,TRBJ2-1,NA,CASSQDQLAGYNEQFF,TGTGCCAGCAGCCAAGATCAGCTAGCGGGGTACAATGAGCAGTTCTTC
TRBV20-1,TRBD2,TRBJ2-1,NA,CSASGGTSGSMDEQFF,TGCAGTGCCAGTGGGGGGACTAGCGGGAGTATGGATGAGCAGTTCTTC
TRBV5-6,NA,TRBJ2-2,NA,CASSLGARTGELFF,TGTGCCAGCAGCTTGGGGGCTCGAACCGGGGAGCTGTTTTTT
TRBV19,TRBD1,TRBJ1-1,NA,CAAGDRGNTEAFF,TGTGCCGCCGGGGACAGGGGTAACACTGAAGCTTTCTTT
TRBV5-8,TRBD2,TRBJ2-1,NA,CASTNGAGVGNEQFF,TGTGCCAGCACCAATGGGGCGGGAGTGGGCAATGAGCAGTTCTTC
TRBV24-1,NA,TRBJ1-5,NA,CATSGGGRNQPQHF,TGTGCCACCAGTGGGGGGGGTCGGAATCAGCCCCAGCATTTT
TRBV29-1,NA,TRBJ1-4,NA,CSVDNPRGNEKLFF,TGCAGCGTTGATAACCCCAGGGGCAATGAAAAACTGTTTTTT
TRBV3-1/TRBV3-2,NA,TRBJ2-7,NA,CASSQDRTSFYEQYF,TGTGCCAGCAGCCAAGATAGAACTAGTTTCTACGAGCAGTACTTC
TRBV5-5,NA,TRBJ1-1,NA,CASSLELQGGMNTEAFF,TGTGCCAGCAGCTTGGAGTTGCAGGGAGGGATGAACACTGAAGCTTTCTTT
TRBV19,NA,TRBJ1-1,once,CASSIGNKGPEAFF,TGTGCCAGTAGTATAGGAAATAAGGGGCCTGAAGCTTTCTTT
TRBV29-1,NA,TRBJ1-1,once,CSAGQAGMAFF,TGCAGCGCCGGCCAGGCAGGCATGGCTTTCTTT
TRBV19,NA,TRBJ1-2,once,CASSIGWAYGYTF,TGTGCCAGTAGTATAGGGTGGGCCTATGGCTACACCTTC